These 28 T cell receptor beta chains came from one sample sequenced in a study of cytomegalovirus exposure and HLA in healthy donors. The primer mix had 60 Vbeta and 13 Jbeta primers. Libraries were prepared by immunoSEQ multiplex PCR; TCRdb keeps only in-frame clonotypes and omits some of them. Of approximately 180,000 clones listed, 70% to 80% were seen once; the top ten hold about 2.9%. The sequencing input was PBMCs. Source of these receptors: a male donor in good health and CMV-seronegative.

The V call is TRBV6-5, the J call TRBJ1-5; D remains unclear. The CDR3 spans 13 residues. V was shortened by 7 bases and J by 4 bases, with 11 bases between the two germline ends. Per germline, CDR1 MNHEY and CDR2 SVGAGI. The CDR3 bases are TGTGCCAGCAACGATCGCCTAAATCAGCCCCAGCATTTT. Translation gives CASNDRLNQPQHF.

The chain couples TRBV9 to TRBJ2-1, with 9 bases that match TRBD1. Germline CDR1 SGDLS, CDR2 YYNGEE. The CDR3 runs 15 residues. Trimming cost V 2 bases and J 7 bases; bases outside gene matches: 7. CDR3 region: CASSVRDREVNEQFF. CDR3 bases: TGTGCCAGCAGCGTTCGGGACAGGGAAGTGAATGAGCAGTTCTTC.

The chain carries TRBV7-8 and TRBJ1-2, with a tentative D call TRBD1 (5 bases). Between the trimmed V and J ends, which lost 1 base and 4 bases, there was a span of 13 bases. Per the germline V gene, CDR1 is SGHVS and CDR2 is FQNEAQ. This CDR3 spans 15 amino acids. CDR3 DNA: TGTGCCAGCAGCTTAGGGTCGAACAGGATCTATGGCTACACCTTC. As protein: CASSLGSNRIYGYTF.

This clone was detected only a few times. CDR3 in DNA: TGTGCCAGCAGTGAAGCATTCGTCGAGCAGTACTTC. This translates into CASSEAFVEQYF. The rearrangement links TRBV6-1 to TRBJ2-7; D is ambiguous. In germline, CDR1 is MNHNS, CDR2 SASEGT. The CDR3 is 12 residues long. The germline V and J ends were trimmed by 0 bases and 6 bases, with 6 bases remaining between them.

This clone was seen only once. V and J are TRBV27 and TRBJ2-7; 9 bases are shared with TRBD1. J was trimmed by 4 bases and V by 4 bases; bases with no gene match: 8. The CDR3 spans 15 residues. Per germline, CDR1 MNHEY and CDR2 SMNVEV (reference sequence). CDR3 in amino acids: CASSSPGTGLYEQYF. CDR3 DNA sequence: TGTGCCAGCAGTTCCCCCGGGACAGGGCTGTACGAGCAGTACTTC.

The CDR3 bases are TGCGCCAGCAGCCAAGGGACTAGCGGGAGGGCCGGGAATGAGCAGTTCTTC. This encodes CASSQGTSGRAGNEQFF. The chain combines TRBV4-3 with TRBJ2-1; 15 bases line up with TRBD2. The germline V gene has CDR1 LGHNA and CDR2 YSLEER. The CDR3 has 17 amino acids. After removal of 1 base from V and 7 bases from J, the junction contained 5 bases not matched to a gene.

The genes are TRBV19 and TRBJ2-3, with D uncertain. V lost 1 base to trimming and J lost 0 bases, with 11 bases between them. The germline V gene has CDR1 LNHDA and CDR2 SQIVND (reference sequence). The CDR3 runs 16 residues. The CDR3 spells CASSIGTAMSTDTQYF. CDR3 bases: TGTGCCAGTAGTATAGGAACAGCTATGAGCACAGATACGCAGTATTTT.

The chain couples TRBV19 to TRBJ2-1, with TRBD1 matching 9 bases. The CDR3 loop spans 17 amino acids. V lost 4 bases to trimming and J lost 3 bases; unmatched junction nucleotides: 10. The V gene's germline CDR1 is LNHDA and CDR2 SQIVND (reference sequence). CDR3 sequence: CASSTPTQGANYNEQFF. CDR3 DNA sequence: TGTGCCAGTAGTACCCCAACACAGGGGGCAAACTACAATGAGCAGTTCTTC.

CDR3 bases: TGTGCCAGCGCCCCTAGCGGGAGTCTCAATGAGCAGTTCTTC. This gives the protein CASAPSGSLNEQFF. The gene calls are TRBV28 and TRBJ2-1, with 10 bases lining up with TRBD2. With 8 bases clipped from V and 6 bases from J, the junction kept 7 bases outside the gene matches. This CDR3 contains 14 residues. Looked up from germline, CDR1 is MDHEN and CDR2 is SYDVKM.

In its sample, this clone was seen a few times. V usage is TRBV28 and J usage is TRBJ2-7; tentatively, D is TRBD2 (6 bases). This CDR3 spans 14 amino acids. The V gene's germline CDR1 is MDHEN and CDR2 SYDVKM. Between the trimmed V and J ends, which lost 7 bases and 4 bases, there was a span of 17 bases. CDR3 DNA sequence: TGTGCCAGCACCCATGGGGGGAGTGGATACGAGCAGTACTTC. The encoded protein is CASTHGGSGYEQYF.

V and J are TRBV6-7 and TRBJ2-1; possibly TRBD2 for D (6 bases). TRBV6-7 is noted as an ORF with a role that remains uncertain. The CDR3 sequence is 15 residues long. V was cut by 7 bases and J by 3 bases, with 16 bases left in between. This CDR3 reads CASTDAGPNYNEQFF. CDR3 DNA: TGTGCCAGCACGGATGCGGGGCCCAACTACAATGAGCAGTTCTTC.

The rearrangement joins TRBV30 to TRBJ1-5; 9 nucleotides match TRBD1. The CDR3 contains 14 residues. Per the germline V gene, CDR1 is GTSNPN and CDR2 is SVGIG (reference sequence). The J segment lost 7 bases and the V segment lost 3 bases, leaving 7 bases of the junction unmatched. The CDR3 nucleotides read TGTGCCTGGAGCCAGACAGGGGGTATCCAGCCCCAGCATTTT. Encoded protein: CAWSQTGGIQPQHF.

The rearrangement links TRBV20-1 to TRBJ2-1, with 8 positions matching TRBD2. CDR1 and CDR2 from the germline V gene are DFQATT and SNEGSKA (reference sequence). CDR3 size: 11 residues. Trimming took 6 bases from V and 11 from J; bases not matched to a gene: 6. This chain's CDR3 is CSARERGKQFF. The CDR3 nucleotides read TGCAGTGCCCGGGAGCGGGGGAAGCAGTTCTTC.

The rearrangement joins TRBV7-2 to TRBJ2-5; no clear D gene. The J call is in doubt because the DNA end fits TRBJ2-7 better. CDR3 size: 14 residues. Germline CDR1 reads SGHTA; CDR2 reads FQGNSA. The CDR3 loop is CASSPFRVSYEQYF. CDR3 nucleotide sequence: TGTGCCAGCAGCCCATTTCGAGTATCGTACGAGCAGTACTTC.

CDR3 protein: CASSLVPAGNTIYF. CDR3 DNA sequence: TGTGCCAGCAGCTTAGTTCCAGCTGGAAACACCATATATTTT. J is TRBJ1-3 and V is TRBV7-8; D unresolved. The CDR3 totals 14 residues. Germline lookup yields CDR1 SGHVS and CDR2 FQNEAQ. V lost 1 base to trimming and J lost 2 bases, with 6 bases between them.

This sequence joins TRBV4-3 and TRBJ1-1; TRBD1 is a possible D gene (5 bases). V lost 4 bases and J 1 base, leaving 16 bases between the germline ends. Germline CDR1 reads LGHNA; CDR2 reads YSLEER. The CDR3 has 16 residues. The CDR3 region is CASSLTSRVGNTEAFF. The CDR3 region has the DNA TGCGCCAGCAGCCTCACGAGCAGGGTGGGGAACACTGAAGCTTTCTTT.

The V and J genes are TRBV6-5 and TRBJ2-3, with 9 bases lining up with TRBD2. The germline CDR1 and CDR2 sequences are MNHEY and SVGAGI. The V and J ends lost 6 bases and 1 base, in that order; junction bases with no gene match: 2. The CDR3 length is 14 residues. The CDR3 is CASRRLAGTDTQYF. The CDR3 coding sequence is TGTGCCAGCAGGCGACTAGCGGGCACAGATACGCAGTATTTT.

This clone has just a few counts. The chain joins TRBV4-1 to TRBJ1-5; a possible D gene is TRBD1 (5 bases). The CDR3 loop spans 13 amino acids. Germline V gene lookup returns CDR1 MGHRA and CDR2 YSYEKL. Trimming pared 0 bases from V and 6 bases from J, leaving 6 bases between. Written as DNA, the CDR3 is TGCGCCAGCAGCCAAGACGGGGGTCAGCCCCAGCATTTT. This encodes CASSQDGGQPQHF.

This rearrangement joins TRBV5-3 to TRBJ1-5; no clear D. TRBV5-3 is identified as an open reading frame with a role that is uncertain. The CDR3 extends over 18 amino acids. With 0 bases removed from V and 6 bases from J, the gap between germline ends came to 22 bases. CDR3 in DNA: TGTGCCAGAAGCTTGGCCGCCGTGTACAGTGGCATCAGTCAGCCCCAGCATTTT. Residues: CARSLAAVYSGISQPQHF.

This sequence joins TRBV6-5 and TRBJ2-7, with 11 bases aligning to TRBD2. Per the germline V gene, CDR1 is MNHEY and CDR2 is SVGAGI. The CDR3 has 15 residues. With 6 bases clipped from V and 2 bases from J, the junction kept 6 bases outside the gene matches. CDR3 amino acids: CASSRGTSGTYEQYF. CDR3 nucleotides: TGTGCCAGCAGCCGAGGGACTAGCGGAACCTACGAGCAGTACTTC.

This chain links TRBV6-5 with TRBJ1-5; TRBD1 is a possible D gene (5 bases). The CDR3 contains 15 residues. Germline assignment: CDR1 MNHEY and CDR2 SVGAGI. Deletions cut 6 bases from V and 4 bases from J, with 16 bases between. CDR3 sequence reads: CASSRTGEGNQPQHF. The CDR3 nucleotides are TGTGCCAGCAGCCGGACCGGGGAGGGGAATCAGCCCCAGCATTTT.

This chain uses TRBV19 with TRBJ2-1; D remains unclear. The CDR3 is 12 residues long. Trimming stripped 3 bases from V and 10 bases from J, with 10 bases between. Germline V gives CDR1 LNHDA, CDR2 SQIVND (reference sequence). DNA for the CDR3: TGTGCCAGTAGTATTAACAGCAACGAGCAGTTCTTC. This encodes CASSINSNEQFF.

This clone showed up just a few times. The chain employs TRBV14 and TRBJ2-5, with a weak D call TRBD2 (5 bases). The CDR3 has 13 amino acids. V shed 4 bases and J shed 5 bases, with 11 bases lying between them. Germline assignment: CDR1 SGHDN and CDR2 FVKESK. The DNA of the CDR3 is TGTGCCAGCAGCCCTCGAGGCGGGGAGACCCAGTACTTC. It yields the protein CASSPRGGETQYF.

The V gene is TRBV6-5, the J gene TRBJ1-1, with 9 nucleotides matching TRBD1. Germline CDR1 reads MNHEY; CDR2 reads SVGAGI. This CDR3 has 13 residues. V shed 7 bases, J shed 4 bases, and the junction held 4 bases outside the gene matches. CDR3 region: CASTPQGATEAFF. The CDR3 nucleotides are TGTGCCAGCACCCCACAGGGGGCCACTGAAGCTTTCTTT.

Here the CDR3 reads CASSLAGGAWDRNIGEAFF. The CDR3 DNA is TGTGCCAGCAGCTTGGCGGGGGGAGCTTGGGACAGGAACATAGGTGAAGCTTTCTTT. The chain uses TRBV5-6 and TRBJ1-1; TRBD1 matches at 8 bases. Germline V CDR1 and CDR2: SGHDT, YYEEEE. J lost 7 bases, V lost 0 bases, and 20 bases had no gene match. The CDR3 totals 19 residues.

This clone has a handful of counts. The rearrangement links TRBV5-1 to TRBJ2-1, with D possibly TRBD1 on 6 matching bases. CDR1 SGHRS and CDR2 YFSETQ come from the germline V gene. The CDR3 contains 16 residues. V lost 1 base and J lost 6, with 17 bases in between. CDR3 in DNA: TGCGCCAGCAGCTTGAGGTTGGGGACATCGGGCAATGAGCAGTTCTTC. Encoded protein: CASSLRLGTSGNEQFF. The full variable domain, completed using reference TRBV5-1 and TRBJ2-1, is KAGVTQTPRYLIKTRGQQVTLSCSPISGHRSVSWYQQTPGQGLQFLFEYFSETQRNKGNFPGRFSGRQFSNSRSEMNVSTLELGDSALYLCASSLRLGTSGNEQFFGPGTRLTVL.

This clone was detected only once. This chain links TRBV29-1 with TRBJ2-1; possibly TRBD2 for D (5 bases). Trimming shortened V by 5 bases and J by 5 bases, and 13 bases separated the two germline ends. CDR1 is SQVTM, CDR2 ANQGSEA, per germline. This CDR3 has 13 amino acids. In nucleotides, the CDR3 is TGCAGCGTTAGAGGAGGCCAAAACAATGAGCAGTTCTTC. Protein: CSVRGGQNNEQFF.

This clone turned up a few times. This chain joins TRBV6-1 and TRBJ1-1; 9 bases map to TRBD1. J lost 5 bases, V lost 3 bases, and 7 bases had no gene match. The CDR3 spans 15 residues. Germline V gene sequence: CDR1 MNHNS, CDR2 SASEGT. The CDR3 is CASSDRTGVRTEAFF. Written as DNA, the CDR3 is TGTGCCAGCAGTGATAGGACAGGGGTCCGGACTGAAGCTTTCTTT.